This T cell receptor beta chain was recorded in a study of blood T cell repertoires in COVID-19. Whole-study context: From the United States, Italy and Spain came samples of acute and convalescent COVID-19.

Sequencing was performed with immunoSEQ multiplex PCR; in TCRdb, only in-frame clones are kept and a portion is missing. The sample lists some 160,000 clones, roughly 85% seen once, with 15% to 20% in the top ten. This study enrolled people aged about 18 to 90 from approximately 24 US geographic areas. In assigning cohorts, the study relied on participant-reported clinical history. The trim removed 0 bases at V and 4 bases at J, leaving 2 bases unmatched. This CDR3 comprises 15 residues. Germline values: CDR1 MNHEY, CDR2 SVGAGI. The material sequenced was PBMCs or T cells enriched from blood (not recorded which). The clonotype originates from a woman aged 70-85 years in a cohort exposed to, infected with or recovered from COVID-19 (not recorded which). This chain uses TRBV6-5 with TRBJ1-2; 10 nucleotides agree with TRBD1. The CDR3: CASSYSRTGGYGYTF. Here the CDR3 DNA reads TGTGCCAGCAGTTACTCCCGGACAGGGGGCTATGGCTACACCTTC.